This TCR beta chain was recovered during a study of blood T cell repertoires in COVID-19. Authors' methods: Reference gene primers were amplified, and this amplification served to estimate nucleated cell counts. TCRdb's table, derived via immunoSEQ multiplex PCR, lists solely in-frame clones and lacks some. V, J and clone size reflect that table, while D and trimming were determined from the DNA. The sample consists of 430,000 or so clones, around 89% of them appearing once. The CDR3 length is 14 residues. The germline gives CDR1 SGHRS, CDR2 YFSETQ. V lost 10 bases and J lost 8; bases outside the gene matches: 12.

Sequenced material: PBMCs or T cells enriched from blood (not recorded which). V usage is TRBV5-1 and J usage is TRBJ1-4; 9 bases are shared with TRBD1. The receptor comes from a middle-aged woman who had recovered from COVID-19. The CDR3 DNA reads TGCGCCTCCGCGGGCGGGACAGGGCGGGAAAAACTGTTTTTT. Protein: CASAGGTGREKLFF.